What follows are 32 T cell receptor beta chains derived from one specimen sequenced in a study of T cell repertoires in cytomegalovirus infection (dated by TCRdb to the late 2010s). Antigens for these TCRs are unknown. The sample's treatment or condition label, decoded: in vitro stimulation with specific CMV peptide epitopes to enrich CMV-specific T cells. The listed sequencing device is Illumina HiSeq 1500. TCRdb's own reprocessing of the public reads used fastp at Q25 and MiXCR and kept productive beta chains. CDR3 protein sequences are deduplicated, and each keeps its most common genes and DNA. This sample gives 450,000 to 550,000 distinct CDR3 sequences in total; approximately 42% of them show up just once. The top ten constitute about 45% of the sample. Sequences were derived from cultured PBMCs, sampled from culture after CMV antigen stimulation. The origin of the receptors is a human donor in good health (CMV status not recorded). Some clones in this sample may be carry-over from other donors' samples.

CDR3 amino acids: CASTVRTGLTDTQYF. The CDR3 DNA follows: TGTGCCAGCACGGTCAGGACAGGGCTGACAGATACGCAGTATTTT. The J gene is TRBJ2-3, the V gene TRBV6-5, with 8 bases lining up with TRBD1. This CDR3 has 15 amino acids. Germline V gene data show CDR1 as MNHEY and CDR2 as SVGAGI. Trimming took 7 bases from V and 3 from J; bases not matched to a gene: 9.

The chain uses TRBV6-5 and TRBJ2-5; D gene ambiguous. CDR1 and CDR2 from the germline V gene are MNHEY and SVGAGI. This CDR3 spans 13 amino acids. The V end lost 6 bases, the J end lost 5 bases, and 13 bases lay between the germline ends. CDR3 coding DNA: TGTGCCAGCAGGGTCTTCGCCCGGGAGACCCAGTACTTC. Translating it yields CASRVFARETQYF.

This clonotype turned up a few times. The J gene is TRBJ2-1, the V gene TRBV7-2; D remains unclear. The V end lost 5 bases, the J end lost 13 bases, and 3 bases lay between the germline ends. CDR3 length: 8 residues. Germline values: CDR1 SGHTA, CDR2 FQGNSA. The CDR3 DNA follows: TGTGCCAGCAGCCCCCAGTTCTTC. Amino acid sequence: CASSPQFF.

A few counts support this clonotype. The chain combines TRBV6-5 with TRBJ2-5, with D unresolved. Trimming left V 7 bases short and J 4 bases short, with 16 bases between. The CDR3 consists of 14 residues. Germline V lookup: CDR1 MNHEY, CDR2 SVGAGI. The CDR3 spells CASKWARSAETQYF. The CDR3 nucleotides read TGTGCCAGCAAGTGGGCCCGATCGGCAGAGACCCAGTACTTC.

This clonotype appeared a few times. This chain connects TRBV7-2 to TRBJ2-3; 7 nucleotides align to TRBD1. This CDR3 has 14 residues. V lost 5 bases, J lost 1 base, and 3 bases stayed unmatched. From germline, CDR1 is SGHTA and CDR2 FQGNSA. CDR3 nucleotides: TGTGCCAGCAGCACCCAGGGGGGCACAGATACGCAGTATTTT. The encoded protein is CASSTQGGTDTQYF.

The chain combines TRBV10-3 with TRBJ1-1; 7 nucleotides align to TRBD1. V trimming: 6 bases; J trimming: 7 bases; junction bases outside the gene matches: 14. The CDR3 is made up of 15 amino acids. From germline, CDR1 is ENHRY and CDR2 SYGVKD. The CDR3 DNA sequence: TGTGCCATCAGACCTTTGGTCTCGACAGGGAATGAAGCTTTCTTT. It specifies CAIRPLVSTGNEAFF.

This clonotype was picked up a small number of times. The V gene is TRBV7-2, the J gene TRBJ1-1; 7 nucleotides align to TRBD1. CDR1 is SGHTA, CDR2 FQGNSA, per germline. With 2 bases clipped from V and 5 bases from J, the junction kept 11 bases outside the gene matches. This CDR3 is 16 amino acids long. The CDR3, as DNA: TGTGCCAGCAGCTTAAGGGGACAGACCCCTGGGACTGAAGCTTTCTTT. Encoded protein: CASSLRGQTPGTEAFF. Combining the CDR3 with reference TRBV7-2 and TRBJ1-1 gives the whole variable domain GAGVSQSPSNKVTEKGKDVELRCDPISGHTALYWYRQSLGQGLEFLIYFQGNSAPDKSGLPSDRFSAERTGGSVSTLTIQRTQQEDSAVYLCASSLRGQTPGTEAFFGQGTRLTVV.

This clonotype has a handful of counts. The chain recombines TRBV6-6 with TRBJ2-7; a possible D gene is TRBD1 (6 bases). V gave up 8 bases and J gave up 4 bases, with 15 bases separating them. The length of the CDR3 is 13 residues. Germline V lookup: CDR1 MNHNY, CDR2 SVGAGI (reference sequence). CDR3 DNA sequence: TGTGCCAGCTTCGATGGGGGCTGGTACGAGCAGTACTTC. Protein: CASFDGGWYEQYF.

This clonotype occurred a few times. CDR3 loop: CASSPNRGSQRQTQYF. In DNA, the CDR3 is TGTGCCAGCAGCCCGAATAGGGGATCCCAACGGCAGACCCAGTACTTC. J is TRBJ2-5 and V is TRBV11-2, with a tentative D call TRBD1 (5 bases). CDR1 and CDR2 (germline): SGHAT, FQNNGV. The CDR3 is 16 amino acids. V gave up 5 bases and J gave up 6 bases, with 22 bases separating them.

CDR3 nucleotides: TGTGCCAGCTCACAGAGGTACCAAGAGACCCAGTACTTC. Translation: CASSQRYQETQYF. This rearrangement joins TRBV11-2 to TRBJ2-5; D remains ambiguous. From germline, CDR1 is SGHAT and CDR2 FQNNGV. V was cut by 8 bases and J by 0 bases, with 10 bases left in between. The CDR3 runs 13 residues.

J is TRBJ2-3 and V is TRBV15; no reliable D call. There are 16 residues in the CDR3. Germline CDR1 is LNHNV and CDR2 is YYDKDF (reference sequence). The germline V and J ends were trimmed by 5 bases and 2 bases, with 17 bases remaining between them. CDR3 region: CATSLRLTGHTDTQYF. Written as DNA, the CDR3 is TGTGCCACCAGCCTCCGCTTGACGGGCCACACAGATACGCAGTATTTT.

This clonotype has more than one count but fewer than ten. The rearrangement joins TRBV7-2 to TRBJ2-3; maybe TRBD2 (5 bases). V lost 5 bases and J lost 3, with 12 bases in between. The CDR3 consists of 14 residues. Germline-derived CDR1 and CDR2 are SGHTA and FQGNSA. CDR3 region: CASSVGLATDTQYF. CDR3 bases: TGTGCCAGCAGCGTCGGGCTAGCTACAGATACGCAGTATTTT.

This clonotype occurred many times. The V and J genes are TRBV7-2 and TRBJ2-5; TRBD2 agrees at 11 bases. The CDR3 loop spans 14 amino acids. Germline trimming cut 3 bases from V and 3 bases from J; bases unmatched to any gene: 0. Germline V gene lookup returns CDR1 SGHTA and CDR2 FQGNSA. DNA of the CDR3: TGTGCCAGCAGCTTGGGACTAGCGGAAGAGACCCAGTACTTC. It specifies CASSLGLAEETQYF.

The chain employs TRBV7-9 and TRBJ1-2; the D gene is possibly TRBD1 (5 bases). V was shortened by 5 bases and J by 2 bases, with 18 bases between the two germline ends. CDR3 length equals 16 residues. Looked up from germline, CDR1 is SEHNR and CDR2 is FQNEAQ (reference sequence). CDR3 in amino acids: CASSPKIDSQNYGYTF. In nucleotides, the CDR3 is TGTGCCAGCAGCCCCAAGATCGACAGTCAAAACTATGGCTACACCTTC.

The V gene is TRBV12-3 or TRBV12-4, the J gene TRBJ2-3; 7 positions match TRBD2. J lost 4 bases, V lost 5 bases, and 6 bases had no gene match. This CDR3 has 14 residues. The CDR3 region has the DNA TGTGCCAGCAGTCCCGGGGGGATCGCAGATACGCAGTATTTT. Protein: CASSPGGIADTQYF.

This clonotype occurred once. The rearrangement uses TRBV4-1 and TRBJ2-3; 7 bases are shared with TRBD2. The germline CDR1 and CDR2 sequences are MGHRA and YSYEKL. The trim removed 0 bases at V and 4 bases at J, leaving 7 bases unmatched. This CDR3 comprises 16 residues. The CDR3 DNA sequence: TGCGCCAGCAGCCAAGATCGAGCGGGGATACCAGATACGCAGTATTTT. Protein product: CASSQDRAGIPDTQYF.

This chain connects TRBV5-3 to TRBJ2-1; TRBD1 agrees at 8 bases. TRBV5-3 has ORF status, its function being uncertain. CDR3 length: 11 amino acids. J gave up 7 bases and V 8 bases, and 2 bases lay outside the gene matches. The CDR3 sequence: CASGQGNEQFF. The CDR3 DNA follows: TGTGCCAGCGGACAGGGAAATGAGCAGTTCTTC.

This clonotype was counted at least ten times. The V and J genes are TRBV12-3 or TRBV12-4 and TRBJ1-1; tentative D call: TRBD1 (5 bases). This CDR3 comprises 13 residues. Trimming shortened V by 3 bases and J by 11 bases, and 16 bases separated the two germline ends. CDR3 nucleotide sequence: TGTGCCAGCAGTTTCCAGGGTGCCACTCAGGCTTTCTTT. It codes for CASSFQGATQAFF.

This chain connects TRBV7-6 to TRBJ2-7; TRBD2 agrees at 14 bases. CDR1 and CDR2 from the germline V gene are SGHVS and FNYEAQ. The CDR3 is 15 amino acids. V shed 5 bases and J 7 bases; nucleotides not matched to a gene: 7. CDR3 region: CASSPTGLAGVEQYF. As DNA, the CDR3 is TGTGCCAGCAGCCCCACGGGACTAGCGGGAGTTGAGCAGTACTTC.

In DNA, the CDR3 is TGTGCCAGCATGGAAAGGGGGAGGAACACCGGGGAGCTGTTTTTT. This encodes CASMERGRNTGELFF. The rearrangement uses TRBV2 and TRBJ2-2; D is possibly TRBD1 (6 bases). The CDR3 spans 15 residues. Deletions cut 7 bases from V and 1 base from J, with 13 bases between. Germline V gives CDR1 SNHLY, CDR2 FYNNEI.

This clonotype has just a few counts. The chain carries TRBV11-2 and TRBJ2-1; no definite D call. CDR1 is SGHAT and CDR2 is FQNNGV in the germline V gene. Trimming stripped 2 bases from V and 6 bases from J, with 14 bases between. The CDR3 contains 15 residues. The CDR3 DNA reads TGTGCCAGCAGCTTAATTGGAAGGTCCCTCAATGAGCAGTTCTTC. Protein product: CASSLIGRSLNEQFF. The full variable domain, with the rest looked up from reference TRBV11-2 and TRBJ2-1, is EAGVAQSPRYKIIEKRQSVAFWCNPISGHATLYWYQQILGQGPKLLIQFQNNGVVDDSQLPKDRFSAERLKGVDSTLKIQPAKLEDSAVYLCASSLIGRSLNEQFFGPGTRLTVL.

This chain links TRBV7-2 with TRBJ1-2, with a weak D call TRBD1 (5 bases). This CDR3 comprises 13 residues. Trimming stripped 5 bases from V and 3 bases from J, with 10 bases between. CDR1 and CDR2 (germline): SGHTA, FQGNSA. The CDR3, as DNA: TGTGCCAGCAGCCGGGACCCCGACTATGGCTACACCTTC. It specifies CASSRDPDYGYTF. Based on the CDR3 plus reference TRBV7-2 and TRBJ1-2, the full variable domain is GAGVSQSPSNKVTEKGKDVELRCDPISGHTALYWYRQSLGQGLEFLIYFQGNSAPDKSGLPSDRFSAERTGGSVSTLTIQRTQQEDSAVYLCASSRDPDYGYTFGSGTRLTVV.

The chain recombines TRBV6-5 with TRBJ2-1; TRBD2 aligns across 9 bases. CDR1 is MNHEY, CDR2 SVGAGI, per germline. V shed 4 bases, J shed 4 bases, and the junction held 5 bases outside the gene matches. The CDR3 has 15 amino acids. The CDR3 nucleotides read TGTGCCAGCAGTTGGACTAGCGCCTTATACAATGAGCAGTTCTTC. This translates into CASSWTSALYNEQFF.

This clonotype was observed a handful of times. The chain has TRBV7-9 and TRBJ1-4; TRBD1 might be the D (6 bases). There are 16 residues in the CDR3. The V gene lost 5 bases and the J gene lost 4 bases, with 17 bases spanning the gap. Germline V gene sequence: CDR1 SEHNR, CDR2 FQNEAQ (reference sequence). CDR3 loop: CASSTSTGHLNEKLFF. The DNA of the CDR3 is TGTGCCAGCAGCACCTCGACGGGACACCTTAATGAAAAACTGTTTTTT.

The V gene is TRBV7-9, the J gene TRBJ2-2; D may be TRBD2 (5 bases). This CDR3 contains 16 residues. V was trimmed by 5 bases and J by 8 bases, leaving 21 bases between them. CDR1 is SEHNR, CDR2 FQNEAQ, per germline (reference sequence). The CDR3 reads CASSTPIERWGGELFF. The CDR3 nucleotides read TGTGCCAGCAGCACCCCGATCGAGCGGTGGGGTGGGGAGCTGTTTTTT. Looking up the rest from reference TRBV7-9 and TRBJ2-2 gives the full variable domain: DTGVSQNPRHKITKRGQNVTFRCDPISEHNRLYWYRQTLGQGPEFLTYFQNEAQLEKSRLLSDRFSAERPKGSFSTLEIQRTEQGDSAMYLCASSTPIERWGGELFFGEGSRLTVL.

The J gene is TRBJ1-2, the V gene TRBV5-1; TRBD1 is a possible D gene (6 bases). This CDR3 spans 15 amino acids. V dropped 2 bases and J dropped 3 bases, with 14 bases sitting between them. Germline CDR1 is SGHRS and CDR2 is YFSETQ. The CDR3 is CASSFLQGGHYGYTF. The CDR3 region has the DNA TGCGCCAGCAGCTTTCTACAGGGAGGGCACTATGGCTACACCTTC.

The V and J genes are TRBV19 and TRBJ1-5; a possible D gene is TRBD1 (5 bases). V lost 5 bases, J lost 2 bases, and 13 bases lay in between. This CDR3 region has 15 residues. Looked up from germline, CDR1 is LNHDA and CDR2 is SQIVND (reference sequence). DNA of the CDR3: TGTGCCAGTAGTCCCGGGGGTCTGGGCAATCAGCCCCAGCATTTT. Its protein is CASSPGGLGNQPQHF.

The chain couples TRBV6-1 to TRBJ1-5; no definite D call. Germline loops: CDR1 MNHNS, CDR2 SASEGT. V lost 10 bases and J lost 3, with 13 bases in between. The CDR3 is made up of 13 amino acids. The CDR3, as DNA: TGTGCCACCTCCGTCCAGCTCAATCAGCCCCAGCATTTT. It translates to CATSVQLNQPQHF.

Regarding this clonotype: One end of the junction does not line up with germline, which may come from a read error. J is TRBJ2-1 and V is TRBV12-3 or TRBV12-4; D is possibly TRBD2 (6 bases). The CDR3 has 14 amino acids. DNA of the CDR3: TGTGCCAGCAGCTTAGGCAGGCGGGGAAATGAGCAGTTCTTC. Translating gives CASSLGRRGNEQFF.

The CDR3 nucleotides are TGTGCCAGCAGCCCCCTCCAGATTGCAGGGGCCGGGCGTGAAAAACTGTTTTTT. Its protein product is CASSPLQIAGAGREKLFF. V gene TRBV11-2 combines with J gene TRBJ1-4; D may be TRBD1 (6 bases). The CDR3 totals 18 residues. V was cut by 5 bases and J by 7 bases, with 26 bases left in between. The germline CDR1 and CDR2 sequences are SGHAT and FQNNGV.

This clonotype has just a few counts. V is TRBV7-6 and J is TRBJ2-6; D might be TRBD1 or TRBD2, each matching 5 bases. The CDR3 is 20 amino acids. Trimming removed 5 bases at V and 0 bases at J, with 23 bases between. The germline CDR1 and CDR2 sequences are SGHVS and FNYEAQ. CDR3 in DNA: TGTGCCAGCAGCGATCCAGGGATAGGGAGAACAAACTCTGGGGCCAACGTCCTGACTTTC. Translated, it gives CASSDPGIGRTNSGANVLTF.

This clonotype was seen a few times. This sequence joins TRBV12-3 or TRBV12-4 and TRBJ2-3; TRBD2 matches at 11 bases. The CDR3 consists of 19 residues. The V gene end was trimmed by 1 base and the J gene end by 0 bases; junction bases not matched to a gene: 9. As DNA, the CDR3 is TGTGCCAGCAGTTTAGGGACGGGACTAGCGGCCTCTAGCACAGATACGCAGTATTTT. Protein: CASSLGTGLAASSTDTQYF.